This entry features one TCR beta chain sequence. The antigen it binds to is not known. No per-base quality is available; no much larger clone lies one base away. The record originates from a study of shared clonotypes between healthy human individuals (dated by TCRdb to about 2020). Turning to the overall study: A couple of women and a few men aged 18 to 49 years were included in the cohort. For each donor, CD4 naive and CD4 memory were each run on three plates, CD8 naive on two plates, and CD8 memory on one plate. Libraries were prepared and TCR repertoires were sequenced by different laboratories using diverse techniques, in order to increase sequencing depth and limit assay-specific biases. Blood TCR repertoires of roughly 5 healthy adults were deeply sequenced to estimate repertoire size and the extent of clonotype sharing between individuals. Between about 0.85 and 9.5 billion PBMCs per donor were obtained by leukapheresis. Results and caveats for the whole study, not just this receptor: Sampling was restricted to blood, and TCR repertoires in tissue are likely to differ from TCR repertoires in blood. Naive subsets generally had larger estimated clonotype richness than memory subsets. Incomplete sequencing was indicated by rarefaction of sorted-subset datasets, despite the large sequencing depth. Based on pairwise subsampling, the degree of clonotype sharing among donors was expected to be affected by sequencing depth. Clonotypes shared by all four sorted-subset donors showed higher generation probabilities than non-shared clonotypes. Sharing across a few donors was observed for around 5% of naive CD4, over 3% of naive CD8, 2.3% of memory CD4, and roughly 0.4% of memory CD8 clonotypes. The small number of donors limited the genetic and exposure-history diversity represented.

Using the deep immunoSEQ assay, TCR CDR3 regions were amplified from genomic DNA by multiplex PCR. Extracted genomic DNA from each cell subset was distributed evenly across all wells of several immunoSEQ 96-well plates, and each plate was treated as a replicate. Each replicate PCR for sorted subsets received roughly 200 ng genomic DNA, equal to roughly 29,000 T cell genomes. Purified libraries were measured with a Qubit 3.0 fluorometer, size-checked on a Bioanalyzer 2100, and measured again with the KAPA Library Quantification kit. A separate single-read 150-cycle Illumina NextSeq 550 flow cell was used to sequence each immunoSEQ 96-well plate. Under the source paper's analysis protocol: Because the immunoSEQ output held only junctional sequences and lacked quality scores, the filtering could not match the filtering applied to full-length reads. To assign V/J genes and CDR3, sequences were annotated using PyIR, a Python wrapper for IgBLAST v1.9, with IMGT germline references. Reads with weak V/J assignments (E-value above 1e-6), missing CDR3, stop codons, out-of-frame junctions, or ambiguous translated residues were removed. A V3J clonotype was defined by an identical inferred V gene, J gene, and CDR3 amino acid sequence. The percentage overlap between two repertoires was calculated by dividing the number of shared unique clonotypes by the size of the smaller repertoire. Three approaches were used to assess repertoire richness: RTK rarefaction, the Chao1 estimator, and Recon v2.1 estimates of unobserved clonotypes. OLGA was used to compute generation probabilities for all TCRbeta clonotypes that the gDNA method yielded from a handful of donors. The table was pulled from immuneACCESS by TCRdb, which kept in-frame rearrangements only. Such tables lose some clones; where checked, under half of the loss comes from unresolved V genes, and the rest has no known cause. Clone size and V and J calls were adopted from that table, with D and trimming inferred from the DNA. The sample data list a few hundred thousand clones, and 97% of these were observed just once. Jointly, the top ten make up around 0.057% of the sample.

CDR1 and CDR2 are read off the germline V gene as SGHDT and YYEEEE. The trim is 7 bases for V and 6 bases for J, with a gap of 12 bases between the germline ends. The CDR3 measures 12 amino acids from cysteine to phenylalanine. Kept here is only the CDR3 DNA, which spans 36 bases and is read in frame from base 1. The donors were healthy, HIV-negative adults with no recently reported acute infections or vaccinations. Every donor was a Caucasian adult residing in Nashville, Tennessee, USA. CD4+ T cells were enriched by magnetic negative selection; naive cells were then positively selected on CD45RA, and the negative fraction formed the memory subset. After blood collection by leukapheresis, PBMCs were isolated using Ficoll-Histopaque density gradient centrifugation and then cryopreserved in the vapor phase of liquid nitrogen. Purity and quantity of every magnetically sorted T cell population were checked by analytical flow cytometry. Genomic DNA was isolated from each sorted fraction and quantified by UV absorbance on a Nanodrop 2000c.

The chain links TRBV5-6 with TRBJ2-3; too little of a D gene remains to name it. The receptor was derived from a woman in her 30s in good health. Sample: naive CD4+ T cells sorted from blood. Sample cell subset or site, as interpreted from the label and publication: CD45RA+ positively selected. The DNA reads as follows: TGTGCCAGCGGTTACAGCCTCGATACGCAGTATTTT. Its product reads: CASGYSLDTQYF.